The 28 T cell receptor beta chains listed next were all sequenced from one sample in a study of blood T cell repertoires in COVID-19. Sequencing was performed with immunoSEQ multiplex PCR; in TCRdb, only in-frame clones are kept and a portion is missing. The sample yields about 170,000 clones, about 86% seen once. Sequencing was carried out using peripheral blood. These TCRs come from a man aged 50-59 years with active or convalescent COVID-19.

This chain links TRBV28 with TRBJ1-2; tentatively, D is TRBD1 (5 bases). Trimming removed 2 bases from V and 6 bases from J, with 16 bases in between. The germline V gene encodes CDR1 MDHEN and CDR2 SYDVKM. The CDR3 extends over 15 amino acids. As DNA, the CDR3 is TGTGCCAGCAGTTTAAGCGCCAGGGAAGGGAATGGCTACACCTTC. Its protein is CASSLSAREGNGYTF.

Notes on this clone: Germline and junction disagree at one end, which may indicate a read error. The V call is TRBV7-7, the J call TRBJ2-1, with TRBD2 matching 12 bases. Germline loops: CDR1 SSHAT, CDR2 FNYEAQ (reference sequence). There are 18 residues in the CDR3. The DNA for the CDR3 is TGTGCTAGCAGCGCCCGCTTGGCTAGCGGGAGGGCCTTAGATGAGCAGTTCTTC. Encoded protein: CASSARLASGRALDEQFF.

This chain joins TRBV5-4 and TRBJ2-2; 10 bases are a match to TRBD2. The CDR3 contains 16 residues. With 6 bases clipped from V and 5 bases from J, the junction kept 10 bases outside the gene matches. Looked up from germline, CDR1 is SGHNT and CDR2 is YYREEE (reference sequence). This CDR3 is CASNLGSGRVTGELFF. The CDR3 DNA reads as TGTGCCAGCAACCTAGGGAGCGGGAGGGTGACCGGGGAGCTGTTTTTT.

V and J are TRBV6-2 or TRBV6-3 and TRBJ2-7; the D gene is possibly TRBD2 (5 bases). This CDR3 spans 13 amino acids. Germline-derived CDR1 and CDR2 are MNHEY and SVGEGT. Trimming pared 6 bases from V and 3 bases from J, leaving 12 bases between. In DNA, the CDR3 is TGTGCCAGCAGCCTAGCCCCGTACTACGAGCAGTACTTC. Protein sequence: CASSLAPYYEQYF.

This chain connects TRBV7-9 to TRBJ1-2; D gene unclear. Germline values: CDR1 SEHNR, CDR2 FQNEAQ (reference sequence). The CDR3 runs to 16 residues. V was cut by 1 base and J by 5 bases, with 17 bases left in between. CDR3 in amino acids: CASSLERLRGLYGYTF. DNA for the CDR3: TGTGCCAGCAGCTTAGAACGGTTGAGAGGTCTTTATGGCTACACCTTC.

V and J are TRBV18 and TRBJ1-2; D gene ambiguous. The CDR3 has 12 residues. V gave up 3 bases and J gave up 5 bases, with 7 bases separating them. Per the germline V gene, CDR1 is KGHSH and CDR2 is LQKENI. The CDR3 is CASSPESYGYTF. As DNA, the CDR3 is TGTGCCAGCTCACCGGAGAGTTATGGCTACACCTTC.

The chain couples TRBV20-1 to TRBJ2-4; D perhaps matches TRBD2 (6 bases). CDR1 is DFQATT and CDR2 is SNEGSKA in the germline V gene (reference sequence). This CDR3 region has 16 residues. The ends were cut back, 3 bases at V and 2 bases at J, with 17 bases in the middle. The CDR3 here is CSASGESEGPKNIQYF. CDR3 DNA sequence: TGCAGTGCTAGTGGGGAGTCGGAGGGGCCCAAAAACATTCAGTACTTC.

The CDR3 region is CASSQDRAGLINNEQFF. The CDR3 coding sequence is TGCGCCAGCAGCCAAGACAGAGCGGGACTGATTAACAATGAGCAGTTCTTC. The gene calls are TRBV4-3 and TRBJ2-1, with 7 bases matching TRBD2. V gave up 0 bases and J gave up 5 bases; unmatched junction bases: 10. This CDR3 has 17 residues. The germline V gene has CDR1 LGHNA and CDR2 YSLEER.

This CDR3 is CASSQRRGWTQPDTQYF. The CDR3 coding sequence is TGCGCCAGCAGCCAGAGACGGGGGTGGACCCAGCCAGATACGCAGTATTTT. The chain employs TRBV4-1 and TRBJ2-3; TRBD2 might be the D (6 bases). The CDR3 sequence is 17 residues long. Trimming cost V 3 bases and J 4 bases, with 20 bases left between them. Germline loops: CDR1 MGHRA, CDR2 YSYEKL.

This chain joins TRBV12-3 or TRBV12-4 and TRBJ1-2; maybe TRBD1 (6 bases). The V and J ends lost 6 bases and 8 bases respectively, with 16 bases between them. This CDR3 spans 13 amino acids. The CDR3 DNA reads TGTGCCAGCAGCACGGACAGCCGTAGAGGCTACACCTTC. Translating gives CASSTDSRRGYTF.

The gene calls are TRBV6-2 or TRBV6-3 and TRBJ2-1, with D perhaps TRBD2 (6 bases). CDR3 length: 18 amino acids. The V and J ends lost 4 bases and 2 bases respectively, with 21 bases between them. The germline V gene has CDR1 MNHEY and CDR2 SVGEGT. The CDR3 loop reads CASSFPGSGERAYNEQFF. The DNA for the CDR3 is TGTGCCAGCAGTTTCCCAGGGTCGGGGGAGAGAGCCTACAATGAGCAGTTCTTC.

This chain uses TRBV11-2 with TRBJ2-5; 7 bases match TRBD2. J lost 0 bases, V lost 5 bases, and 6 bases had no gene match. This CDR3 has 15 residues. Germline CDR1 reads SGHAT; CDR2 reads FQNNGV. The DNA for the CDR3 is TGTGCCAGCAGCAAAAGAACTAGCGACCAAGAGACCCAGTACTTC. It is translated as CASSKRTSDQETQYF.

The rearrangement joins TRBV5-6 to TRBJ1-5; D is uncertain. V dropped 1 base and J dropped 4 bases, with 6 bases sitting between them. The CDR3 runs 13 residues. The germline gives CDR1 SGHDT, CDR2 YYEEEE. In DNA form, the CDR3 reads TGTGCCAGCAGCTTGCGAGGGAATCAGCCCCAGCATTTT. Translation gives CASSLRGNQPQHF.

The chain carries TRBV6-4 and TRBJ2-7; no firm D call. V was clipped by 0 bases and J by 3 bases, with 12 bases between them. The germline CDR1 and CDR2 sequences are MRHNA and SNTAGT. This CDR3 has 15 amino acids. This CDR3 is CASSDSQYRYYEQYF. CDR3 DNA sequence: TGTGCCAGCAGTGACTCCCAATACCGGTACTACGAGCAGTACTTC.

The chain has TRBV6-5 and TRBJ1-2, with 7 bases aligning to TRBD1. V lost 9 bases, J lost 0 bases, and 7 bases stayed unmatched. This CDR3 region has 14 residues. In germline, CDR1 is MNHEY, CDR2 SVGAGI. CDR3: CASHDRAANYGYTF. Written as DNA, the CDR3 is TGTGCCAGTCACGACAGGGCGGCTAACTATGGCTACACCTTC.

The CDR3 is CSVVTTPGQANYGYTF. In DNA, the CDR3 is TGCAGCGTTGTCACAACCCCCGGACAGGCGAACTATGGCTACACCTTC. The gene calls are TRBV29-1 and TRBJ1-2; TRBD1 matches at 7 bases. Trimming at V came to 4 bases and at J to 2 bases, leaving 13 bases not matched to a gene. Germline lookup yields CDR1 SQVTM and CDR2 ANQGSEA. The CDR3 is made up of 16 amino acids.

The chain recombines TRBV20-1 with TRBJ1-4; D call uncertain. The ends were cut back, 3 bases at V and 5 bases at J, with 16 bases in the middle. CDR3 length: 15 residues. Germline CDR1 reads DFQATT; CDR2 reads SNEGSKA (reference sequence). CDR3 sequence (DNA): TGCAGTGCTAGTATGGCTTTGAGGCAGAATGAAAAACTGTTTTTT. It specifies CSASMALRQNEKLFF.

CDR3 nucleotides: TGTGCCAGCAGTCCCCATTTTGGAGGGGCCAACACCGGGGAGCTGTTTTTT. It yields the protein CASSPHFGGANTGELFF. This chain connects TRBV28 to TRBJ2-2, with D possibly TRBD2 on 6 matching bases. V gave up 5 bases and J gave up 2 bases, with 18 bases separating them. The CDR3 contains 17 residues. The germline V gene encodes CDR1 MDHEN and CDR2 SYDVKM.

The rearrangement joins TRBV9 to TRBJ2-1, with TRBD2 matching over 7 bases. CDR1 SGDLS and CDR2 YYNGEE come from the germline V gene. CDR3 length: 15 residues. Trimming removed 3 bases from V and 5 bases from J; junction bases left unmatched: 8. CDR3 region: CASSEMGEGNNEQFF. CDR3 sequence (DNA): TGTGCCAGCAGCGAAATGGGGGAGGGGAACAATGAGCAGTTCTTC.

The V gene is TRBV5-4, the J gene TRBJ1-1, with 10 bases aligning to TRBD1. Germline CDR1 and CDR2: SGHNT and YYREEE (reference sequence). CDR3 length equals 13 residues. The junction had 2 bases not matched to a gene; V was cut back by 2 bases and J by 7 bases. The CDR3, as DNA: TGTGCCAGCAGCTTAGACAGGGGGCATGAAGCTTTCTTT. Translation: CASSLDRGHEAFF.

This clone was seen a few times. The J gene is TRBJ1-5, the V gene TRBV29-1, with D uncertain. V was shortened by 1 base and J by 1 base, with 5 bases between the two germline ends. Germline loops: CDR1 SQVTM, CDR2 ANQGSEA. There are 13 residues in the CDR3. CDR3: CSVEVASNQPQHF. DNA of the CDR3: TGCAGCGTTGAAGTCGCGAGCAATCAGCCCCAGCATTTT.

The CDR3 DNA is TGTGCCAGCAGTTTATGGGTGACTAGTTCTAATGAGCAGTTCTTC. Its translation is CASSLWVTSSNEQFF. The chain employs TRBV27 and TRBJ2-1, with TRBD2 as a possible D gene (6 bases). CDR1 and CDR2 (germline): MNHEY, SMNVEV (reference sequence). V lost 1 base to trimming and J lost 7 bases, with 14 bases between them. The CDR3 spans 15 residues.

The CDR3 loop is CASSKRGYETQYF. CDR3 nucleotides: TGTGCCAGCAGCAAGAGAGGGTATGAGACCCAGTACTTC. The rearrangement joins TRBV6-5 to TRBJ2-5, with D perhaps matching TRBD2 (5 bases). This CDR3 comprises 13 residues. Per germline, CDR1 MNHEY and CDR2 SVGAGI. Trimming left V 6 bases short and J 5 bases short, with 13 bases between.

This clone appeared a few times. CDR3 sequence reads: CASSAGGSSYNEQFF. CDR3 in DNA: TGTGCCAGCAGCGCCGGCGGGAGCTCCTACAATGAGCAGTTCTTC. The chain couples TRBV9 to TRBJ2-1; 7 positions match TRBD2. Germline trimming cut 3 bases from V and 0 bases from J; bases unmatched to any gene: 3. The CDR3 loop spans 15 amino acids. CDR1 is SGDLS and CDR2 is YYNGEE in the germline V gene. Full variable domain (remainder filled in from reference TRBV9 and TRBJ2-1): DSGVTQTPKHLITATGQRVTLRCSPRSGDLSVYWYQQSLDQGLQFLIQYYNGEERAKGNILERFSAQQFPDLHSELNLSSLELGDSALYFCASSAGGSSYNEQFFGPGTRLTVL.

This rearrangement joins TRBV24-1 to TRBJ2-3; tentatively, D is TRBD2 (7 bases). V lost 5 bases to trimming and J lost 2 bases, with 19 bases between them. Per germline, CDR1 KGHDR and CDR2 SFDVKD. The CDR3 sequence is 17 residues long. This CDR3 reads CATSVNEEGGATDTQYF. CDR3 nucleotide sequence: TGTGCCACCAGTGTAAACGAGGAGGGGGGGGCCACAGATACGCAGTATTTT.

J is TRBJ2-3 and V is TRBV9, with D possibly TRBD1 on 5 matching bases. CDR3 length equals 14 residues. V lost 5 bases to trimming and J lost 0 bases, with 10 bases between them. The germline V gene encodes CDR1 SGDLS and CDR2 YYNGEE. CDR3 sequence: CASRRTSSTDTQYF. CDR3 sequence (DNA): TGTGCCAGCAGACGGACATCTAGCACAGATACGCAGTATTTT.

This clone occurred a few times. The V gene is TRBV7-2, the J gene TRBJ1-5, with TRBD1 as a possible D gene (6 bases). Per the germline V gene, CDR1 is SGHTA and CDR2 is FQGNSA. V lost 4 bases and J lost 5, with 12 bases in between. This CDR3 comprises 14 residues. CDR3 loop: CASSYRDGYQPQHF. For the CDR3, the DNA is TGTGCCAGCAGCTACAGGGACGGCTATCAGCCCCAGCATTTT. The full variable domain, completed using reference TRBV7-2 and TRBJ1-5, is GAGVSQSPSNKVTEKGKDVELRCDPISGHTALYWYRQSLGQGLEFLIYFQGNSAPDKSGLPSDRFSAERTGGSVSTLTIQRTQQEDSAVYLCASSYRDGYQPQHFGDGTRLSIL.

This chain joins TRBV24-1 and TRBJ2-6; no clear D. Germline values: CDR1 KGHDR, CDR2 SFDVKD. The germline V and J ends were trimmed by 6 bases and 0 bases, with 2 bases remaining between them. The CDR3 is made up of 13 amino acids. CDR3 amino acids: CATSYSGANVLTF. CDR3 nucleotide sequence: TGTGCCACCAGTTACTCTGGGGCCAACGTCCTGACTTTC.